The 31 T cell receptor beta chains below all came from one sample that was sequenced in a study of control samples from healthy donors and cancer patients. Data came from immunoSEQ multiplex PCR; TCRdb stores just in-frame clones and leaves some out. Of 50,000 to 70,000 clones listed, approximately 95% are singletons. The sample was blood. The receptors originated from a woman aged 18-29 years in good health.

CDR3 loop: CASSGRQGGYEQYF. CDR3 DNA sequence: TGTGCCAGCAGCGGACGACAGGGAGGCTACGAGCAGTACTTC. V usage is TRBV7-9 and J usage is TRBJ2-7; possibly TRBD1 for D (7 bases). There are 14 residues in the CDR3. Looked up from germline, CDR1 is SEHNR and CDR2 is FQNEAQ (reference sequence). V lost 5 bases, J lost 3 bases, and 14 bases lay in between.

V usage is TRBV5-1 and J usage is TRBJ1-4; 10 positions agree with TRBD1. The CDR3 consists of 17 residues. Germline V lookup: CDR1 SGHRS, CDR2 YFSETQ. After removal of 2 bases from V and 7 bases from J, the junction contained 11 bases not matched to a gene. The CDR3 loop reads CASSFGQGVSEGEKLFF. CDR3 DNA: TGCGCCAGCAGCTTCGGACAGGGGGTCTCGGAAGGTGAAAAACTGTTTTTT.

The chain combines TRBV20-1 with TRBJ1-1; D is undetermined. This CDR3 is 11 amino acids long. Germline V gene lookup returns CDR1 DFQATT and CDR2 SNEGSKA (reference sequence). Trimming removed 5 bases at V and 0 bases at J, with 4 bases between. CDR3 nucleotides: TGCAGTGCTGATATGAACACTGAAGCTTTCTTT. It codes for CSADMNTEAFF.

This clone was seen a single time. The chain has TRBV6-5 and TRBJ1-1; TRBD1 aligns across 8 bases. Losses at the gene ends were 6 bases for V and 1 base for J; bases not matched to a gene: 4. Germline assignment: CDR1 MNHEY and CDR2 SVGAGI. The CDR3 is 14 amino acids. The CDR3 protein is CASRPTGGNTEAFF. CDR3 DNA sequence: TGTGCCAGCAGGCCCACAGGGGGGAACACTGAAGCTTTCTTT.

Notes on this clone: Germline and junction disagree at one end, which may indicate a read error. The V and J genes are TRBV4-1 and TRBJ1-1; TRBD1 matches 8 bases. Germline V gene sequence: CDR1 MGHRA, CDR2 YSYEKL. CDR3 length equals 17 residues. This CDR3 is CARSPQGAEGMNTEAFF. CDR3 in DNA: TGCGCCCGCAGCCCGCAGGGGGCAGAGGGCATGAACACTGAAGCTTTCTTT.

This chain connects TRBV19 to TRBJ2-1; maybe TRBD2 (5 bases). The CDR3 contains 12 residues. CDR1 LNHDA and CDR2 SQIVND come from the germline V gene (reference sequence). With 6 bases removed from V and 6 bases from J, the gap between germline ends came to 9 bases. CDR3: CASREGINEQFF. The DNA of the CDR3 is TGTGCCAGTAGAGAGGGTATCAATGAGCAGTTCTTC.

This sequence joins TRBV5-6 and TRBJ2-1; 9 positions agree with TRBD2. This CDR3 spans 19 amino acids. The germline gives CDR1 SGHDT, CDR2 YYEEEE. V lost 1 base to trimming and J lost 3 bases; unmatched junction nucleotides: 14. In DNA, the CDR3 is TGTGCCAGCAGCTTGAGGGCACTAGCGGGCGGTCCATACTACAATGAGCAGTTCTTC. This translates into CASSLRALAGGPYYNEQFF.

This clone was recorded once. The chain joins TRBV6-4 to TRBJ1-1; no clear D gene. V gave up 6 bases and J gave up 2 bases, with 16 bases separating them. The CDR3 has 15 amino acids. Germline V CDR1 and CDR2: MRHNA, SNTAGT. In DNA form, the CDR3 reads TGTGCCAGCAGGGATTTCGGGAGTACAAACACTGAAGCTTTCTTT. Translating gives CASRDFGSTNTEAFF.

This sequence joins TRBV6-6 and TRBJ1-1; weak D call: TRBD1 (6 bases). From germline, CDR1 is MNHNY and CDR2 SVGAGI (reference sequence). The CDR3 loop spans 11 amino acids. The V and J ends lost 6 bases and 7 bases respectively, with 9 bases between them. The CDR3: CASRWTDEAFF. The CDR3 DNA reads TGTGCCAGCAGGTGGACAGATGAAGCTTTCTTT.

The CDR3 nucleotides are TGTGCCAGCAGGTCCTACAGAGCAAACGCGTCTAATGAAAAACTGTTTTTT. It is translated as CASRSYRANASNEKLFF. The J gene is TRBJ1-4, the V gene TRBV5-4, with D unclear. Trimming removed 5 bases from V and 3 bases from J, with 20 bases in between. The CDR3 is 17 residues long. CDR1 is SGHNT and CDR2 is YYREEE in the germline V gene (reference sequence).

The CDR3, as DNA: TGTGCCAGCAGTTACTTCAGGGCCGGAAACTATGGCTACACCTTC. Protein: CASSYFRAGNYGYTF. J is TRBJ1-2 and V is TRBV6-5; D perhaps matches TRBD1 (5 bases). The CDR3 length is 15 residues. CDR1 is MNHEY and CDR2 is SVGAGI in the germline V gene. V was shortened by 1 base and J by 2 bases, with 11 bases between the two germline ends.

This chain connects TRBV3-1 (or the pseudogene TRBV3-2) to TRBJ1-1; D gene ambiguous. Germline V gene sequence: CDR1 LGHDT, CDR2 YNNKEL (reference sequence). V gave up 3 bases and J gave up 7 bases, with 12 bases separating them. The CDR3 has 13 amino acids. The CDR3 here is CASSHFSGNEAFF. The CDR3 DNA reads TGTGCCAGCAGCCATTTTAGTGGAAATGAAGCTTTCTTT.

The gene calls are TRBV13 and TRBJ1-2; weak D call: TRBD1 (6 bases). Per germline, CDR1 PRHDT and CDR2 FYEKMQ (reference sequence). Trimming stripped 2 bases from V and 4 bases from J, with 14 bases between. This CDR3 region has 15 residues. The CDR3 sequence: CASSLFEDRRYGYTF. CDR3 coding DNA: TGTGCCAGCAGCTTATTCGAAGACAGGCGCTATGGCTACACCTTC.

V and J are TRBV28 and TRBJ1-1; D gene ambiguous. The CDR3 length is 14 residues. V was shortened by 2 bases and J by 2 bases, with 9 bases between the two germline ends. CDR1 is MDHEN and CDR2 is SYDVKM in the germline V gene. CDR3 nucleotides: TGTGCCAGCAGTTTACGCGGGCCCAACACTGAAGCTTTCTTT. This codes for CASSLRGPNTEAFF.

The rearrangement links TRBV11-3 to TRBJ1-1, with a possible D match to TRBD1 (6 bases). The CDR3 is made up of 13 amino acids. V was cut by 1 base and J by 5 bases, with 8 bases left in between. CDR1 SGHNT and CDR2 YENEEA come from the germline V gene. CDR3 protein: CASSLAGETEAFF. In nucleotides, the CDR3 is TGTGCCAGCAGCTTAGCAGGGGAAACTGAAGCTTTCTTT. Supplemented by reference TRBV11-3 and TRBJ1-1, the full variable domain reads EAGVVQSPRYKIIEKKQPVAFWCNPISGHNTLYWYLQNLGQGPELLIRYENEEAVDDSQLPKDRFSAERLKGVDSTLKIQPAELGDSAVYLCASSLAGETEAFFGQGTRLTVV.

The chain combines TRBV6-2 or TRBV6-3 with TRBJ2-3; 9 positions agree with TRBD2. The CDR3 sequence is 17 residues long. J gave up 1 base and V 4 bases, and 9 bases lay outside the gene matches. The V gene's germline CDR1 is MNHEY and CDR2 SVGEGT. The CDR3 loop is CASSLGGLAGRTDTQYF. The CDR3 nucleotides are TGTGCCAGCAGTTTAGGGGGCCTAGCGGGGCGCACAGATACGCAGTATTTT.

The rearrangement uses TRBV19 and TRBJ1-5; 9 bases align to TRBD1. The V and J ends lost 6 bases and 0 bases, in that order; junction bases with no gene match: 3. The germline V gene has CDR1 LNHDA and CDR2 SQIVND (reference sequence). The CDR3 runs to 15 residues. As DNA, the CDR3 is TGTGCCAGTAGGAGGGACAGGGCTAGCAATCAGCCCCAGCATTTT. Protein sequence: CASRRDRASNQPQHF.

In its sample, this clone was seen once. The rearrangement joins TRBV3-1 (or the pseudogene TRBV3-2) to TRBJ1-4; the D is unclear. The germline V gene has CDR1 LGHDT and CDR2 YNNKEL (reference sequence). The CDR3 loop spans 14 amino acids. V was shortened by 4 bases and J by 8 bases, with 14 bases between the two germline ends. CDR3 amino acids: CASSPPTDLEKLFF. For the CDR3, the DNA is TGTGCCAGCAGCCCCCCGACGGACCTCGAAAAACTGTTTTTT.

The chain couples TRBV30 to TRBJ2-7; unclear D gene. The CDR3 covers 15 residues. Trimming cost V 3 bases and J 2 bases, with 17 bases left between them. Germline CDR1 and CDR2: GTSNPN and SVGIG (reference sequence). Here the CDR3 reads CAWSTKARFPYEQYF. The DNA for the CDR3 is TGTGCCTGGAGCACTAAGGCCAGGTTCCCCTACGAGCAGTACTTC. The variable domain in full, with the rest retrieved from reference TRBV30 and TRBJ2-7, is SQTIHQWPATLVQPVGSPLSLECTVEGTSNPNLYWYRQAAGRGLQLLFYSVGIGQISSEVPQNLSASRPQDRQFILSSKKLLLSDSGFYLCAWSTKARFPYEQYFGPGTRLTVT.

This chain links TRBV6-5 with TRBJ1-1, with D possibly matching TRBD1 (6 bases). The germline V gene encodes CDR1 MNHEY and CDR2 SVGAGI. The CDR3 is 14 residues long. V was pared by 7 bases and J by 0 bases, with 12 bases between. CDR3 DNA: TGTGCCAGCACTCAAAGGGGGTTGAACACTGAAGCTTTCTTT. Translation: CASTQRGLNTEAFF.

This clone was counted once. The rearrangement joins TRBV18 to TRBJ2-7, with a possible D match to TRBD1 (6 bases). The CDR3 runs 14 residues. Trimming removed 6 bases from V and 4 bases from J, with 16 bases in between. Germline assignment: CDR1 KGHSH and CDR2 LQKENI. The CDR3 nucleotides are TGTGCCAGCTCTCCGGGTGTGGACAGATACGAGCAGTACTTC. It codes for CASSPGVDRYEQYF.

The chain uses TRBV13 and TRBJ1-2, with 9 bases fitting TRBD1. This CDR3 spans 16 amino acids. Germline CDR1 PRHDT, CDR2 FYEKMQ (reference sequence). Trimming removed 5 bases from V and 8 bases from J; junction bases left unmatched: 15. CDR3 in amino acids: CASSRRGQGIVGGYTF. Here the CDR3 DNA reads TGTGCCAGCAGCCGACGCGGACAGGGGATCGTCGGGGGCTACACCTTC.

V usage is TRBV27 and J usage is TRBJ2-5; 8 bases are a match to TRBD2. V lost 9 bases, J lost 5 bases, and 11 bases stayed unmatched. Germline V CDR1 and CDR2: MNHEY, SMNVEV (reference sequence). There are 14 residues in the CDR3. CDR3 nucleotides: TGTGCCAGTTCTCCGCGGGGGGTCTGGGAGACCCAGTACTTC. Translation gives CASSPRGVWETQYF.

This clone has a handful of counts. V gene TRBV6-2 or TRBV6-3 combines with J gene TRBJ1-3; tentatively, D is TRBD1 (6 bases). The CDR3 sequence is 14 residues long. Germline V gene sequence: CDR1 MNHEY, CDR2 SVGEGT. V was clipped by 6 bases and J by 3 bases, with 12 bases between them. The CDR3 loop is CASSRPTGGNTIYF. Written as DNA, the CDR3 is TGTGCCAGCAGCCGCCCGACAGGTGGAAACACCATATATTTT.

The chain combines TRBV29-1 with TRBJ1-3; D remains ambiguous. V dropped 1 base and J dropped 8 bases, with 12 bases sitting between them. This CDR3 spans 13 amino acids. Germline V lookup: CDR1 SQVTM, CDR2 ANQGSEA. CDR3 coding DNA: TGCAGCGTTGAAGCGGGGAGGAGGGACACCATATATTTT. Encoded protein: CSVEAGRRDTIYF. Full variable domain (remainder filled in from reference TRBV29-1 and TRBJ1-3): SAVISQKPSRDICQRGTSLTIQCQVDSQVTMMFWYRQQPGQSLTLIATANQGSEATYESGFVIDKFPISRPNLTFSTLTVSNMSPEDSSIYLCSVEAGRRDTIYFGEGSWLTVV.

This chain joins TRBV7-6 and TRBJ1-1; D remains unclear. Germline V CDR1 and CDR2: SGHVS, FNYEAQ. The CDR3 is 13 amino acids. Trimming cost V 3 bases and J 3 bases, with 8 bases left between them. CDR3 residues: CASSFQSYTEAFF. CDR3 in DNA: TGTGCCAGCAGCTTTCAGTCCTACACTGAAGCTTTCTTT. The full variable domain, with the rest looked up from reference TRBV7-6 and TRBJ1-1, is GAGVSQSPRYKVTKRGQDVALRCDPISGHVSLYWYRQALGQGPEFLTYFNYEAQQDKSGLPNDRFSAERPEGSISTLTIQRTEQRDSAMYRCASSFQSYTEAFFGQGTRLTVV.

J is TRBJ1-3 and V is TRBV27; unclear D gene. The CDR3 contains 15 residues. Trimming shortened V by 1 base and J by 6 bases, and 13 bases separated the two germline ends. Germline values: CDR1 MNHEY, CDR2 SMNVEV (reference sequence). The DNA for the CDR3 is TGTGCCAGCAGTTTATTCTCGTCGAAATTAAACACCATATATTTT. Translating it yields CASSLFSSKLNTIYF.

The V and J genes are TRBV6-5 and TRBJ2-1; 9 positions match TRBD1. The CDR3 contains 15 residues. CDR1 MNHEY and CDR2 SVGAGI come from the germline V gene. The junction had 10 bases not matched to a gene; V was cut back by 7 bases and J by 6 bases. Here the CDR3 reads CASTPRRTGVNEQFF. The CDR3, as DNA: TGTGCCAGCACCCCGAGAAGGACAGGGGTCAATGAGCAGTTCTTC.

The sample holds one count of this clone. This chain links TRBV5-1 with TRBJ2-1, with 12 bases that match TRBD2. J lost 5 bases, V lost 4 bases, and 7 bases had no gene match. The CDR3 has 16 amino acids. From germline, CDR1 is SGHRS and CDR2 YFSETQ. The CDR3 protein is CASSTLRLAGDNEQFF. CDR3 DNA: TGCGCCAGCAGCACACTCCGACTAGCGGGGGACAATGAGCAGTTCTTC.

CDR3 bases: TGTGCCAGCAGTGATCCCTGGCGAGGTGAAAAACTGTTTTTT. Protein sequence: CASSDPWRGEKLFF. This chain connects TRBV6-1 to TRBJ1-4; the D is unclear. V was shortened by 3 bases and J by 7 bases, with 12 bases between the two germline ends. In germline, CDR1 is MNHNS, CDR2 SASEGT. There are 14 residues in the CDR3.

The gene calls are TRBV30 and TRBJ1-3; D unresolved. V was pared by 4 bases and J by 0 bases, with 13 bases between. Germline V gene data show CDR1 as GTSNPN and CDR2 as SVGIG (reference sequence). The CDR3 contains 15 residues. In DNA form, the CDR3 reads TGTGCCTGGATGTTCGGTTGGAGCTCTGGAAACACCATATATTTT. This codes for CAWMFGWSSGNTIYF.